This is a list of T cell receptor beta chains from one sample in a study of T cells expressing NK-cell markers. TCRdb reprocessed the 5' RACE reads, with one entry per CDR3 protein and no DNA. The specimen's table records about 390,000 distinct CDR3 sequences. Sequencing was carried out using blood T cells: a sorted CD56 or NKG2C T cell subset, CD4+ or CD8+ T cells, or bulk PBMC T cells (not recorded which). The receptors stem from a woman in her 50s in good health. Both conserved end residues are part of each CDR3.

j_call v_call cdr3_aa
TRBJ2-2 TRBV29-1 CSVGAANTGELFF
TRBJ2-1 TRBV5-1 CASSLVPSGNYNEQFF
TRBJ2-7 TRBV9 CASSGGKRSLAYEQYF
TRBJ2-1 TRBV30 CAWSPRDRDSNEQFF
TRBJ1-5 TRBV29-1 CSVRGPSGQPQHF
TRBJ2-1 TRBV5-1 CASSPGQGLGYNEQFF
TRBJ2-3 TRBV5-1 CASGTSGSADTQYF
TRBJ2-6 TRBV24-1 CATSKTGDSSGANVLTF
TRBJ2-1 TRBV10-3 CAISARAGLAREGHYNEQFF
TRBJ2-5 TRBV24-1 CATSDLPGSLETQYF
TRBJ2-2 TRBV24-1 CATSDLAETNTGELFF
TRBJ2-7 TRBV6-2/TRBV6-3 CASSSRLAGAAYEQYF
TRBJ1-1 TRBV6-5 CASRARGDEAFF
TRBJ2-3 TRBV12-3/TRBV12-4 CASSLGLRHTDTQYF
TRBJ2-2 TRBV7-3 CASTRGGGEKTGELFF
TRBJ2-1 TRBV5-6 CASSLEMVDNEQFF
TRBJ2-1 TRBV12-3/TRBV12-4 CASQTSGLHNEQFF
TRBJ2-4 TRBV19 CASSTQGSHQNIQYF
TRBJ2-1 TRBV29-1 CSAMKGSGRGQFF
TRBJ2-1 TRBV5-1 CASSLGLAGNDNEQFF